A single sample gave rise to the 7 T cell receptor beta chains below, sequenced in a study of OX40 agonist ivuxolimab in advanced cancers. Libraries were prepared by immunoSEQ multiplex PCR; TCRdb keeps only in-frame clonotypes and omits some of them. The repertoire holds around 100,000 clones, with approximately 90% as singletons. Sequenced here: CD4+ or CD8+ T cells sorted from blood, sampled in a trial of the OX40 agonist ivuxolimab. The receptors stem from an adult with an advanced solid tumor such as melanoma, head and neck, liver or kidney cancer.

This clone has a handful of counts. CDR3 amino acids: CAWSALRTSGGKADTQYF. The DNA for the CDR3 is TGTGCCTGGAGTGCTCTTCGGACTAGCGGGGGAAAGGCGGATACGCAGTATTTT. The chain uses TRBV30 and TRBJ2-3; TRBD2 agrees at 13 bases. Germline V gene sequence: CDR1 GTSNPN, CDR2 SVGIG (reference sequence). V trimming: 1 base; J trimming: 6 bases; junction bases outside the gene matches: 13. This CDR3 region has 18 residues.

The chain employs TRBV30 and TRBJ2-7; D is perhaps TRBD1 or TRBD2 (5 bases each). V lost 5 bases, J lost 4 bases, and 9 bases lay in between. The CDR3 length is 11 residues. Germline CDR1 GTSNPN, CDR2 SVGIG (reference sequence). DNA of the CDR3: TGTGCCTGGGAGAGGGGTTACGAGCAGTACTTC. Protein sequence: CAWERGYEQYF.

The chain carries TRBV11-2 and TRBJ2-7; 10 bases align to TRBD1. V lost 3 bases and J lost 4; bases outside the gene matches: 3. Germline CDR1 and CDR2: SGHAT and FQNNGV. This CDR3 has 14 amino acids. The CDR3 bases are TGTGCCAGCAGCTTCTGGACAGGGGGGTACGAGCAGTACTTC. Protein sequence: CASSFWTGGYEQYF. Combining the CDR3 with reference TRBV11-2 and TRBJ2-7 gives the whole variable domain EAGVAQSPRYKIIEKRQSVAFWCNPISGHATLYWYQQILGQGPKLLIQFQNNGVVDDSQLPKDRFSAERLKGVDSTLKIQPAKLEDSAVYLCASSFWTGGYEQYFGPGTRLTVT.

The chain is built from TRBV30 and TRBJ2-5, with unresolved D. Germline CDR1 is GTSNPN and CDR2 is SVGIG (reference sequence). This CDR3 region has 12 residues. Trimming shortened V by 2 bases and J by 7 bases, and 11 bases separated the two germline ends. CDR3 nucleotide sequence: TGTGCCTGGAGTATAAAACTGGGGACCCAGTACTTC. It codes for CAWSIKLGTQYF.

This rearrangement joins TRBV10-1 to TRBJ2-1; TRBD2 matches at 10 bases. Germline lookup yields CDR1 WNHNN and CDR2 SYGVQD (reference sequence). This CDR3 region has 15 residues. J was trimmed by 3 bases and V by 3 bases; bases with no gene match: 2. CDR3 protein: CASSEAGGNYNEQFF. DNA for the CDR3: TGCGCCAGCAGTGAAGCGGGGGGGAACTACAATGAGCAGTTCTTC.

The chain links TRBV2 to TRBJ2-1; 9 positions agree with TRBD2. With V trimmed by 10 bases and J by 2 bases, 9 bases remained unmatched. This CDR3 has 15 residues. Germline V gives CDR1 SNHLY, CDR2 FYNNEI. The CDR3, as DNA: TGTGCCACTGCTCTGGCGGGAGGGGCCTACAATGAGCAGTTCTTC. It specifies CATALAGGAYNEQFF.

This clone showed up just a few times. This chain links TRBV9 with TRBJ2-7; TRBD1 is a possible D gene (6 bases). In germline, CDR1 is SGDLS, CDR2 YYNGEE. The CDR3 contains 14 residues. V was trimmed by 4 bases and J by 1 base, leaving 12 bases between them. CDR3: CASSPSTGSYEQYF. DNA for the CDR3: TGTGCCAGCAGCCCCTCGACAGGTTCCTACGAGCAGTACTTC.